One and the same sample provided the 3 T cell receptor beta chains below, sequenced in a study of follicular helper T cells after annual influenza vaccination. Sequencing was performed with immunoSEQ multiplex PCR; in TCRdb, only in-frame clones are kept and a portion is missing. The table records 27,000 or so clones, 70% to 90% of them present only once. Time point defined: 2014-2015 season, pre-vaccination. The source was CXCR5+ CD38- circulating T follicular helper cells from blood, collected on the day of influenza vaccination. Subset indicated: circulating Tfh, non-naive CD4+CXCR5+PD-1+ (ICOS+CD38+ or ICOS-CD38-). These receptors all come from an adult who received the influenza vaccine.

V gene TRBV5-1 combines with J gene TRBJ1-2; D ambiguous. The CDR3 covers 15 residues. The ends were cut back, 0 bases at V and 4 bases at J, with 13 bases in the middle. Germline V CDR1 and CDR2: SGHRS, YFSETQ. The CDR3 loop is CASSLDIRGGYGYTF. The DNA for the CDR3 is TGCGCCAGCAGCTTGGACATCCGGGGAGGCTATGGCTACACCTTC.

This clone was detected a few times. The rearrangement joins TRBV5-1 to TRBJ2-5; possible D gene TRBD2, 6 bases. Germline-derived CDR1 and CDR2 are SGHRS and YFSETQ. V was clipped by 4 bases and J by 5 bases, with 9 bases between them. This CDR3 region has 12 residues. CDR3 sequence reads: CASSEGRETQYF. CDR3 DNA sequence: TGCGCCAGCAGCGAGGGGAGGGAGACCCAGTACTTC.

CDR3 bases: TGTGCCAGCAGCTTCGGACGGGACAGATCTTCACCCCTCCACTTT. Translated, it gives CASSFGRDRSSPLHF. The chain links TRBV5-4 to TRBJ1-6; 7 bases align to TRBD1. The V gene end was trimmed by 2 bases and the J gene end by 9 bases; junction bases not matched to a gene: 8. This CDR3 region has 15 residues. Germline-derived CDR1 and CDR2 are SGHNT and YYREEE (reference sequence).